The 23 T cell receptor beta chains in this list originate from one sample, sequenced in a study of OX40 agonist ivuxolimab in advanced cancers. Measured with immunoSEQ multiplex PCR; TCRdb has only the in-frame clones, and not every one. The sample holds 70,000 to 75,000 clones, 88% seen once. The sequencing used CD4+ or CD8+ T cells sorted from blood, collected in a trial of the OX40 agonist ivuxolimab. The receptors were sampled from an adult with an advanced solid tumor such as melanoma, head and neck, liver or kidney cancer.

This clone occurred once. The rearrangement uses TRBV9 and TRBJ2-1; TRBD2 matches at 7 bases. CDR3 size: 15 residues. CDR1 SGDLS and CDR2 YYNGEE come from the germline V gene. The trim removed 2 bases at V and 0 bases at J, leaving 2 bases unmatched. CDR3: CASSVERDSYNEQFF. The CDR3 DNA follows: TGTGCCAGCAGCGTCGAGCGGGACTCCTACAATGAGCAGTTCTTC.

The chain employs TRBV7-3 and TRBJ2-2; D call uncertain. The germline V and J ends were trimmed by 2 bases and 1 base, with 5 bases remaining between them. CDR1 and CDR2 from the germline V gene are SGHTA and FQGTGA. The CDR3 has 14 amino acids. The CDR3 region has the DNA TGTGCCAGCAGCTTAGAAGGGAACACCGGGGAGCTGTTTTTT. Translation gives CASSLEGNTGELFF.

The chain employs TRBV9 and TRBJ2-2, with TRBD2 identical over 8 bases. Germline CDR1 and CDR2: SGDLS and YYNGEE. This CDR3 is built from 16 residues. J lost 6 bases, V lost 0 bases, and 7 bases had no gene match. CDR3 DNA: TGTGCCAGCAGCGTAGCTCCGAGCGGGAGATCCGGGGAGCTGTTTTTT. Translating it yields CASSVAPSGRSGELFF.

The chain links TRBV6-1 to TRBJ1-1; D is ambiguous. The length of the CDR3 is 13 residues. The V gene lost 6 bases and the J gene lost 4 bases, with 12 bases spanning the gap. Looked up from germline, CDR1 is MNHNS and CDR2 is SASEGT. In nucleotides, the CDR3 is TGTGCCAGCAGCCTCAATCCGGGCACTGAAGCTTTCTTT. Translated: CASSLNPGTEAFF.

CDR3 region: CASSGQTSTDTQYF. The CDR3 DNA sequence: TGTGCCAGTAGTGGTCAGACTAGCACAGATACGCAGTATTTT. The J gene is TRBJ2-3, the V gene TRBV19; D remains unclear. This CDR3 contains 14 residues. The V and J ends lost 5 bases and 0 bases respectively, with 9 bases between them. Per germline, CDR1 LNHDA and CDR2 SQIVND (reference sequence).

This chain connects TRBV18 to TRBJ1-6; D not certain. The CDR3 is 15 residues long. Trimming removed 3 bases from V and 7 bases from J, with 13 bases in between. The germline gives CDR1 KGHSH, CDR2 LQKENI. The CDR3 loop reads CASSPTFNGNSPLHF. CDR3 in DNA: TGTGCCAGCTCACCCACGTTCAATGGGAATTCACCCCTCCACTTT. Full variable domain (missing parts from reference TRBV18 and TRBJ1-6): NAGVMQNPRHLVRRRGQEARLRCSPMKGHSHVYWYRQLPEEGLKFMVYLQKENIIDESGMPKERFSAEFPKEGPSILRIQQVVRGDSAAYFCASSPTFNGNSPLHFGNGTRLTVT.

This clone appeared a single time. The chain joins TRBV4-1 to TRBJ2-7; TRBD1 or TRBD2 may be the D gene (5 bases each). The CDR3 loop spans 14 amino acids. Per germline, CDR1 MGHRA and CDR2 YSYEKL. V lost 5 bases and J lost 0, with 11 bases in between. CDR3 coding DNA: TGCGCCAGCAGCGAGGGGTCGGGCTCCTACGAGCAGTACTTC. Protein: CASSEGSGSYEQYF.

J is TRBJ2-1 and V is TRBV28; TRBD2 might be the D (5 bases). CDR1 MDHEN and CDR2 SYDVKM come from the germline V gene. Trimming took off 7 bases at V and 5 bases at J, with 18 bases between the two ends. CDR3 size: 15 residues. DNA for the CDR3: TGTGCCAGCACCATGGTAGAGGGCCCACACAATGAGCAGTTCTTC. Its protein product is CASTMVEGPHNEQFF.

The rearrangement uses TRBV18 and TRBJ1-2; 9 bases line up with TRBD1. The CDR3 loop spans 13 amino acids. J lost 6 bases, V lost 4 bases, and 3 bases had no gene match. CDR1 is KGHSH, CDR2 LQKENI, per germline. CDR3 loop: CASSQGQGDGYTF. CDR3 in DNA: TGTGCCAGCTCACAGGGACAGGGTGATGGCTACACCTTC.

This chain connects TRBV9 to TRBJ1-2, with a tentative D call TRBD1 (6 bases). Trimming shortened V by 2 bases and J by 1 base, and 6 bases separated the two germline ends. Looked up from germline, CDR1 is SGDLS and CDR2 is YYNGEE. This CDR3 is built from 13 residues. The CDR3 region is CASSVDSNYGYTF. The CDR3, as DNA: TGTGCCAGCAGCGTGGACAGTAACTATGGCTACACCTTC.

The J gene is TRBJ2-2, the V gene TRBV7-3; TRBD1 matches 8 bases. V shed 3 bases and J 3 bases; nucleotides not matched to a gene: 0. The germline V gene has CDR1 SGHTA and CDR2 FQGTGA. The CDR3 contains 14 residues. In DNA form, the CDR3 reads TGTGCCAGCAGCTTGGACAGGGACACCGGGGAGCTGTTTTTT. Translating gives CASSLDRDTGELFF.

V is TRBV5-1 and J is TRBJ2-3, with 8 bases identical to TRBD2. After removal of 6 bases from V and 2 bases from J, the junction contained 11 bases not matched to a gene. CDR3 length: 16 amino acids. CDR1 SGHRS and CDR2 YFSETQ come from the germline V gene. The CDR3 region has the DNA TGCGCCAGCACAAAAGGGGCGGGGGGTTCCACAGATACGCAGTATTTT. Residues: CASTKGAGGSTDTQYF.

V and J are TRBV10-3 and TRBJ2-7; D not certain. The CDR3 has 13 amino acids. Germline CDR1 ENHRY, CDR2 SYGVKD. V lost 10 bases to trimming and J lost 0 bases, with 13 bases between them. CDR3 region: CASTRANSYEQYF. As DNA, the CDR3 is TGTGCCAGCACCAGAGCGAACTCCTACGAGCAGTACTTC.

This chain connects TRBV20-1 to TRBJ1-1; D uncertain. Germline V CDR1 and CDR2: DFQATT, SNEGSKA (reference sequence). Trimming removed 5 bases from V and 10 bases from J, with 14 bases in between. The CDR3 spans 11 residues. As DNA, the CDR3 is TGCAGTGCTCGGCATAGGGAGGTAGCTTTCTTT. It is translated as CSARHREVAFF.

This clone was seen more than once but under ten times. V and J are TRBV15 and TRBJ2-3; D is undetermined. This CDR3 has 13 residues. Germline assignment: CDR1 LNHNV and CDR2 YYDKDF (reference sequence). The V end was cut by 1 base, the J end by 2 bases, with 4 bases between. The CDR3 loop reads CATSRGYTDTQYF. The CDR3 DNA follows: TGTGCCACCAGCAGAGGATACACAGATACGCAGTATTTT.

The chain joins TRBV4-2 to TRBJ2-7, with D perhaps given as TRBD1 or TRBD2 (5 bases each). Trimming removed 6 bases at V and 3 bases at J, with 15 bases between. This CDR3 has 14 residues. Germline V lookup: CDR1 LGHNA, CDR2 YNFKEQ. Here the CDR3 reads CASSPDLGGYEQYF. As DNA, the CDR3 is TGTGCCAGCAGTCCGGACCTTGGGGGCTACGAGCAGTACTTC.

The chain's CDR3 is CASSQAVGTGSYNEQFF. The DNA of the CDR3 is TGCGCCAGCAGCCAGGCCGTGGGCACTGGCTCCTACAATGAGCAGTTCTTC. The rearrangement joins TRBV4-1 to TRBJ2-1; D is unresolved. The ends were cut back, 3 bases at V and 0 bases at J, with 15 bases in the middle. Germline loops: CDR1 MGHRA, CDR2 YSYEKL. The CDR3 runs 17 residues.

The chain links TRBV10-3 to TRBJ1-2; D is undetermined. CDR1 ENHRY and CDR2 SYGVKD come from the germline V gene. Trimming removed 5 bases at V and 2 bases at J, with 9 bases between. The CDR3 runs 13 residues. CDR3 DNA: TGTGCCATCAGTTCCGACGGAAACTATGGCTACACCTTC. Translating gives CAISSDGNYGYTF.

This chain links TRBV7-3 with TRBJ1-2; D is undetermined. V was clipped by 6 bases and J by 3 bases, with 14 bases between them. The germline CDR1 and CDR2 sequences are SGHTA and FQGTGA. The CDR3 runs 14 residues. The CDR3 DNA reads TGTGCCAGCAGTCGCGGCCCGCGTGACTATGGCTACACCTTC. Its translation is CASSRGPRDYGYTF. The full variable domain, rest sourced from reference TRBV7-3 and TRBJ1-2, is GAGVSQTPSNKVTEKGKYVELRCDPISGHTALYWYRQSLGQGPEFLIYFQGTGAADDSGLPNDRFFAVRPEGSVSTLKIQRTERGDSAVYLCASSRGPRDYGYTFGSGTRLTVV.

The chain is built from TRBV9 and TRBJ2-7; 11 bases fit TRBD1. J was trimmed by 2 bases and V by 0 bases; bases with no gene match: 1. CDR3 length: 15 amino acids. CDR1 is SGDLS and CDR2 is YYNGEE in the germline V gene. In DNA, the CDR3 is TGTGCCAGCAGCGTAGGGGGACAGGGGGCCTACGAGCAGTACTTC. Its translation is CASSVGGQGAYEQYF. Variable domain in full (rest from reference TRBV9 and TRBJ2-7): DSGVTQTPKHLITATGQRVTLRCSPRSGDLSVYWYQQSLDQGLQFLIQYYNGEERAKGNILERFSAQQFPDLHSELNLSSLELGDSALYFCASSVGGQGAYEQYFGPGTRLTVT.

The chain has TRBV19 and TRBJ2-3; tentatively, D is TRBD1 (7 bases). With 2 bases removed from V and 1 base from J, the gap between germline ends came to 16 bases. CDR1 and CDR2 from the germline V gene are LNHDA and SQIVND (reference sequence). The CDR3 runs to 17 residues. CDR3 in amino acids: CASSIKVGGGGTDTQYF. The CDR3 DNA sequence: TGTGCCAGTAGTATAAAGGTTGGAGGGGGCGGCACAGATACGCAGTATTTT.

Here the CDR3 reads CASSLYLYGNTIYF. The CDR3 nucleotides read TGTGCCAGCAGCTTGTATCTGTATGGAAACACCATATATTTT. V gene TRBV5-6 combines with J gene TRBJ1-3; D gene uncertain. The CDR3 runs 14 residues. CDR1 and CDR2 from the germline V gene are SGHDT and YYEEEE. Trimming removed 1 base from V and 3 bases from J, with 8 bases in between.

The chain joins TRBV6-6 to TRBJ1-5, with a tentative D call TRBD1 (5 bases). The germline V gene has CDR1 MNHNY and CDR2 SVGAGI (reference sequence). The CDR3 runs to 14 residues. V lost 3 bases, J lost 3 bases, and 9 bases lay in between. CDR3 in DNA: TGTGCCAGCAGTTATAGACAGAACAATCAGCCCCAGCATTTT. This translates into CASSYRQNNQPQHF.